These 15 T cell receptor beta chains share one sample of origin, sequenced in a study of neurological immune-mediated disorders. TCRdb used MiXCR to reprocess the 5' RACE reads, holding one entry per CDR3 protein. The sample has under 100,000 distinct CDR3 sequences, about 12% seen once. This sample's time point: longitudinal time-point 2. The specimen was PBMCs. Receptors were obtained from a female donor with HTLV-1-associated myelopathy (HAM/TSP).

This clonotype was picked up many times. The chain joins TRBV6-5 to TRBJ2-7; D is perhaps TRBD1 or TRBD2 (6 bases each). Per germline, CDR1 MNHEY and CDR2 SVGAGI. V was clipped by 5 bases and J by 7 bases, with 21 bases between them. The CDR3 runs 15 residues. The CDR3 sequence is CASSEGGLYGREQYF. CDR3 bases: TGTGCCAGCAGTGAAGGGGGACTCTACGGGCGGGAGCAGTACTTC.

This clonotype was recorded a few times. This chain links TRBV27 with TRBJ1-2, with D perhaps TRBD1 (5 bases). Germline V CDR1 and CDR2: MNHEY, SMNVEV (reference sequence). With 2 bases removed from V and 5 bases from J, the gap between germline ends came to 9 bases. The CDR3 loop spans 13 amino acids. DNA of the CDR3: TGTGCCAGCAGTTTAGTGCCAGGGTATGGCTACACCTTC. This gives the protein CASSLVPGYGYTF.

This clonotype was recorded at least ten times. The chain is built from TRBV12-3 or TRBV12-4 and TRBJ1-5; D possibly corresponds to TRBD1 (5 bases). The CDR3 has 15 amino acids. Trimming pared 6 bases from V and 3 bases from J, leaving 15 bases between. Written as DNA, the CDR3 is TGTGCCAGCAGCCGTAGGGGAGGAGACAATCAGCCCCAGCATTTT. Translation: CASSRRGGDNQPQHF.

This clonotype came up a few times. Since the CDR3 does not end with the conserved phenylalanine or tryptophan, this likely comes from a read error. The CDR3 loop reads CSARPALYQETQYL. The CDR3 region has the DNA TGCAGTGCTAGACCCGCCCTGTACCAAGAGACCCAGTACCTT. The genes are TRBV20-1 and TRBJ2-5, with D unresolved. The CDR3 contains 14 residues. Germline assignment: CDR1 DFQATT and CDR2 SNEGSKA (reference sequence). Trimming cost V 2 bases and J 0 bases, with 10 bases left between them.

This clonotype was observed at least ten times. This chain connects TRBV24-1 to TRBJ2-1, with TRBD1 identical over 8 bases. The CDR3 extends over 15 amino acids. The germline gives CDR1 KGHDR, CDR2 SFDVKD. V shed 3 bases, J shed 5 bases, and the junction held 5 bases outside the gene matches. The CDR3 region is CATSDTGTGNNEQFF. Written as DNA, the CDR3 is TGTGCCACCAGTGATACCGGGACAGGTAACAATGAGCAGTTCTTC.

This clonotype has a count of ten or more. This rearrangement joins TRBV7-2 to TRBJ2-1; 7 nucleotides match TRBD1. CDR1 is SGHTA and CDR2 is FQGNSA in the germline V gene. J was trimmed by 4 bases and V by 5 bases; bases with no gene match: 8. This CDR3 is 15 amino acids long. Written as DNA, the CDR3 is TGTGCCAGCAGCGCCAGACAGGGACCTTACAATGAGCAGTTCTTC. As protein: CASSARQGPYNEQFF.

The table lists this clonotype with many counts. The J gene is TRBJ2-7, the V gene TRBV12-5, with 8 nucleotides matching TRBD1. After removal of 6 bases from V and 0 bases from J, the junction contained 4 bases not matched to a gene. Per germline, CDR1 LGHNT and CDR2 FRNRAP. This CDR3 region has 14 residues. In nucleotides, the CDR3 is TGTGCTAGTGGCCCACAGGGGGGCTCCTACGAGCAGTACTTC. This encodes CASGPQGGSYEQYF.

This rearrangement joins TRBV6-5 to TRBJ2-7; 9 positions match TRBD1. There are 13 residues in the CDR3. Germline V gene lookup returns CDR1 MNHEY and CDR2 SVGAGI. Trimming cost V 10 bases and J 0 bases; bases outside gene matches: 4. The CDR3 DNA sequence: TGTGCCACGAAACAGGGGGCCTCCTACGAGCAGTACTTC. Translation gives CATKQGASYEQYF.

This clonotype was picked up many times. Mismatch with germline at one junction end may stem from a read error. The chain combines TRBV15 with TRBJ2-7; D may match TRBD1 or TRBD2 (6 bases each). The CDR3 is 18 amino acids. Germline V lookup: CDR1 LNHNV, CDR2 YYDKDF (reference sequence). CDR3 protein: CATSRDALFRGASYEQYF. As DNA, the CDR3 is TGTGCTACCAGCAGAGATGCCCTCTTTAGGGGGGCGTCCTACGAGCAGTACTTC.

This clonotype was counted ten times or more. This chain connects TRBV5-1 to TRBJ2-5; a possible D gene is TRBD1 (6 bases). The V end was cut by 7 bases, the J end by 5 bases, with 18 bases between. This CDR3 has 14 amino acids. Germline assignment: CDR1 SGHRS and CDR2 YFSETQ. The CDR3 DNA reads as TGCGCCAGCGGCCCGACAGGATGGGAGGAGACCCAGTACTTC. Translation gives CASGPTGWEETQYF.

This chain connects TRBV5-1 to TRBJ2-3; a weak D match, TRBD1 (5 bases). The V end was cut by 4 bases, the J end by 2 bases, with 20 bases between. Germline V CDR1 and CDR2: SGHRS, YFSETQ. The CDR3 covers 17 residues. The CDR3 coding sequence is TGCGCCAGCAGCGACAGACTTATAGTGGGGATCACAGATACGCAGTATTTT. Translation gives CASSDRLIVGITDTQYF.

This clonotype was counted many times. The chain links TRBV18 to TRBJ1-1; D remains ambiguous. The CDR3 sequence is 19 residues long. V lost 3 bases and J lost 1, with 24 bases in between. Germline V gene sequence: CDR1 KGHSH, CDR2 LQKENI. The CDR3 protein is CASSPYSGSPTTGNTEAFF. The CDR3, as DNA: TGTGCCAGCTCACCGTATTCCGGGAGCCCAACCACCGGGAACACTGAAGCTTTCTTT.

Many counts were recorded for this clonotype. The V call is TRBV4-1, the J call TRBJ2-3, with 12 bases aligning to TRBD2. The CDR3 runs 18 residues. CDR1 MGHRA and CDR2 YSYEKL come from the germline V gene. Trimming cost V 4 bases and J 6 bases; bases outside gene matches: 14. CDR3 protein: CASSLHSSGGAIGDTQYF. The CDR3 DNA reads TGCGCCAGCAGCCTGCATTCTAGCGGGGGGGCAATCGGGGATACGCAGTATTTT.

This clonotype was detected many times. The V gene is TRBV29-1, the J gene TRBJ1-5; D uncertain. The V gene lost 6 bases and the J gene lost 0 bases, with 9 bases spanning the gap. This CDR3 has 13 residues. Germline CDR1 and CDR2: SQVTM and ANQGSEA. This CDR3 is CSVQDYSNQPQHF. The CDR3 DNA reads TGCAGCGTGCAGGACTATAGCAATCAGCCCCAGCATTTT. The variable domain in full, with the rest retrieved from reference TRBV29-1 and TRBJ1-5, is SAVISQKPSRDICQRGTSLTIQCQVDSQVTMMFWYRQQPGQSLTLIATANQGSEATYESGFVIDKFPISRPNLTFSTLTVSNMSPEDSSIYLCSVQDYSNQPQHFGDGTRLSIL.

The chain is built from TRBV5-1 and TRBJ2-5; weak D call: TRBD1 (7 bases). Germline V CDR1 and CDR2: SGHRS, YFSETQ. The CDR3 has 16 amino acids. The V end lost 3 bases, the J end lost 1 base, and 16 bases lay between the germline ends. CDR3 loop: CASSSSPGGGQETQYF. Here the CDR3 DNA reads TGCGCCAGCAGCTCCTCCCCAGGGGGAGGCCAAGAGACCCAGTACTTC. The variable domain in full, completed from reference TRBV5-1 and TRBJ2-5, reads KAGVTQTPRYLIKTRGQQVTLSCSPISGHRSVSWYQQTPGQGLQFLFEYFSETQRNKGNFPGRFSGRQFSNSRSEMNVSTLELGDSALYLCASSSSPGGGQETQYFGPGTRLLVL.